These T cell receptor beta chains were read from a single sample in a study of graft-versus-host responses after intestinal transplantation. Their antigens remain unidentified. Assay used: immunoSEQ multiplex PCR; TCRdb lists only in-frame clones, some missing. The sample holds tens of thousands of clones; around 90% are singletons and the top ten take about 0.28%. Source: unstimulated CD4+ T cells sorted from spleen or lymph node cells, taken before intestinal transplant. All receptors come from a human donor who received an intestinal transplant. Each CDR3 is given with its conserved first and last residue. The D gene is left open where the match is weak. Expanded clones get a size class; other rows say once, few or many, or leave the size out.

j_gene | abundance | d_gene | v_gene | CDR3aa | CDR3nt
TRBJ2-7 | . | TRBD1 | TRBV18 | CASSPPGQLIYEQYF | TGTGCCAGCTCACCACCGGGACAGCTAATCTACGAGCAGTACTTC
TRBJ1-1 | . | . | TRBV5-1 | CASSLAGVETEAFF | TGCGCCAGCAGCTTGGCCGGGGTTGAGACTGAAGCTTTCTTT
TRBJ1-5 | . | TRBD1 | TRBV30 | CAWSRGQGISSNQPQHF | TGTGCCTGGAGCCGAGGACAGGGAATAAGTAGCAATCAGCCCCAGCATTTT
TRBJ2-1 | . | TRBD1 | TRBV6-6 | CASSPQGAPSYNEQFF | TGTGCCAGCAGCCCACAGGGGGCCCCCTCCTACAATGAGCAGTTCTTC
TRBJ1-1 | . | . | TRBV5-1 | CASSLDRNTEAFF | TGCGCCAGCAGCTTGGACAGGAACACTGAAGCTTTCTTT
TRBJ2-5 | . | TRBD2 | TRBV2 | CASSGLLAGYQETQYF | TGTGCCAGCAGTGGGCTACTAGCGGGGTACCAAGAGACCCAGTACTTC
TRBJ1-6 | . | . | TRBV25-1 | CASSETGRVVGNSPLHF | TGTGCCAGCAGTGAAACCGGGCGGGTTGTAGGCAATTCACCCCTCCACTTT
TRBJ1-2 | few | TRBD1 | TRBV7-2 | CASSLRQGMGGYTF | TGTGCCAGCAGCTTACGACAGGGGATGGGTGGCTACACCTTC
TRBJ2-7 | once | TRBD2 | TRBV19 | CASSTPPATSGRSYEQYF | TGTGCCAGTAGTACCCCCCCCGCCACTAGCGGGAGATCCTACGAGCAGTACTTC
TRBJ2-3 | . | . | TRBV5-6 | CASSLEGTSTDTQYF | TGTGCCAGCAGCTTAGAGGGAACCAGTACAGATACGCAGTATTTT
TRBJ1-1 | . | TRBD1 | TRBV6-5 | CASSPRGYTEAFF | TGTGCCAGCAGCCCCAGGGGGTACACTGAAGCTTTCTTT
TRBJ2-2 | . | . | TRBV28 | CASSIIAVNTGELFF | TGTGCCAGCAGTATAATAGCGGTGAACACCGGGGAGCTGTTTTTT
TRBJ2-2 | . | TRBD2 | TRBV19 | CASSSNGRREGPTGELFF | TGTGCCAGTAGCTCCAATGGGAGGCGGGAGGGCCCGACCGGGGAGCTGTTTTTT
TRBJ2-7 | . | TRBD2 | TRBV5-1 | CASSLGLAGGSEQYF | TGCGCCAGCAGCTTGGGGCTAGCGGGAGGTTCCGAGCAGTACTTC
TRBJ1-2 | . | TRBD1 | TRBV18 | CASSPRTGEYGYGYTF | TGTGCCAGCTCACCACGAACAGGGGAGTATGGCTATGGCTACACCTTC
TRBJ2-7 | . | . | TRBV5-1 | CASSFSSTTGSEQYF | TGCGCCAGCAGCTTTTCTAGTACCACTGGGTCCGAGCAGTACTTC
TRBJ2-7 | . | . | TRBV7-2 | CASSLRDTYYEQYF | TGTGCCAGCAGCTTGAGGGACACTTACTACGAGCAGTACTTC
TRBJ1-1 | . | TRBD1 | TRBV30 | CAWSVISPRGRPEAFF | TGTGCCTGGAGTGTAATATCCCCCAGGGGGCGCCCTGAAGCTTTCTTT
TRBJ1-1 | . | . | TRBV5-6 | CASSPDLALGTEAFF | TGTGCCAGCAGCCCCGATTTGGCGCTAGGCACCGAAGCTTTCTTT
TRBJ2-7 | few | . | TRBV21-1 | CASRPTAGVYEQYF | TGTGCCAGCAGGCCTACGGCAGGAGTCTACGAGCAGTACTTC
TRBJ1-1 | . | . | TRBV19 | CASTSPGSGAFF | TGTGCCAGTACCTCCCCGGGGTCGGGAGCTTTCTTT
TRBJ1-1 | . | TRBD1 | TRBV2 | CASSDRTGDEAFF | TGTGCCAGCAGTGACCGGACAGGCGATGAAGCTTTCTTT
TRBJ1-2 | . | . | TRBV5-1 | CASSALANYGYTF | TGCGCCAGCAGCGCATTAGCTAACTATGGCTACACCTTC
TRBJ2-7 | . | TRBD1 | TRBV2 | CASSDGQGANEQYF | TGTGCCAGCAGTGATGGCCAGGGGGCCAACGAGCAGTACTTC
TRBJ2-7 | . | . | TRBV7-8 | CASSLNRDPSYEQYF | TGTGCCAGCAGCTTAAACCGGGATCCTTCCTACGAGCAGTACTTC
TRBJ2-1 | . | . | TRBV19 | CASSSTLEDPRYNEQFF | TGTGCCAGTAGTAGTACTTTAGAGGACCCGAGGTACAATGAGCAGTTCTTC
TRBJ1-5 | . | . | TRBV19 | CASSIGGSNQPQHF | TGTGCCAGTAGTATAGGGGGCAGCAATCAGCCCCAGCATTTT
TRBJ2-3 | . | TRBD2 | TRBV10-1 | CASRPGLAGAGDTQYF | TGCGCCAGCAGGCCTGGACTAGCGGGAGCCGGAGATACGCAGTATTTT
TRBJ1-4 | . | . | TRBV29-1 | CSVEDGGATTNEKLFF | TGCAGCGTTGAAGATGGGGGGGCCACAACTAATGAAAAACTGTTTTTT
TRBJ2-1 | . | TRBD2 | TRBV15 | CATSRVGTSGRASEQFF | TGTGCCACCAGCAGAGTCGGGACTAGCGGGAGGGCCTCGGAGCAGTTCTTC
TRBJ2-6 | . | . | TRBV15 | CATSPGHRSGANVLTF | TGTGCCACCAGTCCGGGACATCGCTCTGGGGCCAACGTCCTGACTTTC